These 7 T cell receptor beta chains were all obtained from the same sample, sequenced in a study of shared clonotypes between healthy human individuals. Using immunoSEQ multiplex PCR, the repertoire was profiled, and TCRdb retains in-frame clones only, with some absent. The sample lists about 2.3 million clones, just over 90% seen once, with 0.39% in the top ten. The material sequenced was naive CD4+ T cells from PBMCs. Subset indicated: CD45RA+ positively selected. All receptors derive from a man aged 18 to 30 in good health. Some clones in this sample may be carry-over from other donors' samples.

V and J are TRBV7-2 and TRBJ1-3, with D maybe TRBD1 (6 bases). The V gene lost 2 bases and the J gene lost 4 bases, with 12 bases spanning the gap. CDR3 size: 15 residues. The germline V gene encodes CDR1 SGHTA and CDR2 FQGNSA. CDR3 sequence reads: CASSLLGGHGNTIYF. In DNA form, the CDR3 reads TGTGCCAGCAGCTTATTGGGGGGGCACGGAAACACCATATATTTT.

The chain uses TRBV27 and TRBJ1-4, with D unresolved. The V end lost 4 bases, the J end lost 0 bases, and 12 bases lay between the germline ends. CDR3 length: 16 amino acids. In germline, CDR1 is MNHEY, CDR2 SMNVEV (reference sequence). CDR3 protein: CASSSMPHATNEKLFF. CDR3 in DNA: TGTGCCAGCAGTTCAATGCCCCACGCAACTAATGAAAAACTGTTTTTT. Drawing the rest from reference TRBV27 and TRBJ1-4, the complete variable domain is EAQVTQNPRYLITVTGKKLTVTCSQNMNHEYMSWYRQDPGLGLRQIYYSMNVEVTDKGDVPEGYKVSRKEKRNFPLILESPSPNQTSLYFCASSSMPHATNEKLFFGSGTQLSVL.

The chain has TRBV5-1 and TRBJ2-1; no clear D gene. Trimming cost V 0 bases and J 8 bases, with 12 bases left between them. This CDR3 spans 14 amino acids. CDR1 and CDR2 from the germline V gene are SGHRS and YFSETQ. The CDR3, as DNA: TGCGCCAGCAGCTTGGTTGTTAGTGGTCATGAGCAGTTCTTC. It yields the protein CASSLVVSGHEQFF.

The genes are TRBV5-1 and TRBJ2-7; tentative D call: TRBD1 (6 bases). CDR3 length equals 14 residues. The V and J ends lost 0 bases and 0 bases respectively, with 7 bases between them. The germline V gene encodes CDR1 SGHRS and CDR2 YFSETQ. The CDR3 is CASSLVGHSYEQYF. In DNA, the CDR3 is TGCGCCAGCAGCTTGGTGGGACACTCCTACGAGCAGTACTTC.

CDR3: CASSLMGADQPQHF. CDR3 sequence (DNA): TGTGCCAGCAGTTTAATGGGGGCGGATCAGCCCCAGCATTTT. The chain links TRBV28 to TRBJ1-5, with D possibly matching TRBD1 (6 bases). The V end was cut by 2 bases, the J end by 5 bases, with 10 bases between. CDR3 size: 14 residues. CDR1 and CDR2 from the germline V gene are MDHEN and SYDVKM.

The chain carries TRBV30 and TRBJ2-5; a possible D gene is TRBD2 (6 bases). V gave up 5 bases and J gave up 1 base, with 14 bases separating them. This CDR3 spans 14 amino acids. Germline V gene data show CDR1 as GTSNPN and CDR2 as SVGIG (reference sequence). Here the CDR3 DNA reads TGTGCCTGGGTGGGGGGACTGGCCCAAGAGACCCAGTACTTC. This gives the protein CAWVGGLAQETQYF.

Concerning this clone itself: Distinct nucleotide sequences in the sample also encode this CDR3. The CDR3 sequence is CASSLSRSGNTIYF. The CDR3 coding sequence is TGTGCCAGCAGCTTGTCCCGCTCTGGAAACACCATATATTTT. The V gene is TRBV7-8, the J gene TRBJ1-3; no reliable D call. Deletions cut 3 bases from V and 0 bases from J, with 6 bases between. This CDR3 has 14 amino acids. CDR1 is SGHVS and CDR2 is FQNEAQ in the germline V gene.